This T cell receptor beta chain was captured by sequencing in a study of cytomegalovirus exposure and HLA in healthy donors. Study at large: Genotyping of 400 or so donors showed that 80% to 90% belonged to the Caucasian-associated ancestry cluster.

General study results and limits: Specificity for CMV antigens was confirmed in vitro for a few of the CMV-associated chains. The majority of CMV-associated TCR beta chains were reported as apparently HLA-restricted in a later analysis.

To note about this clone: What it binds is unknown.

V dropped 1 base and J dropped 3; count of bases not matched to a gene: 3. The CDR3 has 15 residues. Per germline, CDR1 LNHDA and CDR2 SQIVND (reference sequence). The PCR had 60 Vbeta and 13 Jbeta primers. Assay: immunoSEQ multiplex PCR; the TCRdb copy retains only in-frame clones and omits some. The sample has over 130,000 clones; 70% to 80% are singletons. The chain joins TRBV19 to TRBJ2-1; TRBD1 matches at 7 bases. The receptor's source is a human donor in good health. Sequenced input: PBMCs. Here the CDR3 reads CASSIGHRGYNEQFF. CDR3 nucleotide sequence: TGTGCCAGTAGTATAGGGCACAGGGGCTACAATGAGCAGTTCTTC. The variable domain in full, completed from reference TRBV19 and TRBJ2-1, reads DGGITQSPKYLFRKEGQNVTLSCEQNLNHDAMYWYRQDPGQGLRLIYYSQIVNDFQKGDIAEGYSVSREKKESFPLTVTSAQKNPTAFYLCASSIGHRGYNEQFFGPGTRLTVL.